Listed below are T cell receptor beta chains from one sample, sequenced in a study of T cells in Graves' hyperthyroidism and ophthalmopathy. TCRdb reanalysed the multiplex PCR reads using MiXCR and keeps one entry per CDR3 protein. Of hundreds of thousands of distinct CDR3 sequences detected, roughly 40% appear once; the ten largest clones hold 7.5% to 9.5%. The sample was blood. Receptors originate from a man aged 18 to 35 with Graves' hyperthyroidism. Each CDR3 is given with its conserved first and last residue.

v_gene	j_gene	CDR3aa
TRBV7-3	TRBJ1-1	CASSPPPAGPSEAFF
TRBV2	TRBJ2-5	CASSYSPLAEETQYF
TRBV3-1	TRBJ1-2	CASSQDRTHLGTTGYTF
TRBV7-9	TRBJ2-5	CASSSIRYQETQYF
TRBV10-3	TRBJ1-1	CAISETGTGGDNTEAFF
TRBV20-1	TRBJ2-7	CSARSGGEQYF
TRBV9	TRBJ2-6	CASSSRASGRASGANVLTF
TRBV10-3	TRBJ1-4	CATGTGETEKLFF
TRBV7-8	TRBJ2-5	CASSQVGGIGGTQYF
TRBV7-8	TRBJ2-2	CASSAGTSPAGELFF
TRBV11-2	TRBJ2-7	CASSLGLTFSEQYF
TRBV6-6	TRBJ1-4	CASSRGPAVTNEKLFF
TRBV7-9	TRBJ2-5	CASSQFETGVQETQYF
TRBV29-1	TRBJ1-2	CSVEESPGNGYTF
TRBV20-1	TRBJ2-7	CSARVPGTKIYEQYF
TRBV14	TRBJ2-5	CASSQERASGILETQYF
TRBV20-1	TRBJ2-5	CSAEGGTSVPETQYF
TRBV2	TRBJ2-5	CASSDPGLDQPQYF
TRBV20-1	TRBJ1-2	CSARFPTGNYGYTF
TRBV29-1	TRBJ2-5	CSLNLETQYF
TRBV19	TRBJ2-6	CASSHFRGRGSGADVLTF
TRBV7-9	TRBJ2-2	CASSLGIAGDDTGELFF
TRBV29-1	TRBJ1-2	CSVDTTGGAGGYTF
TRBV5-1	TRBJ1-6	CASSLGQGDSPLHF
TRBV12-3/TRBV12-4	TRBJ1-4	CASSPTVVTNEKLFF
TRBV2	TRBJ1-5	CASSGQGEIYQPQHF
TRBV10-3	TRBJ1-5	CATATGTRNQPQHF
TRBV19	TRBJ1-1	CATTAWGLGTEAFF
TRBV2	TRBJ2-5	CASSDQPAETQYF
TRBV7-8	TRBJ1-1	CASSLGGSGTGILNTEAFF
TRBV7-9	TRBJ2-5	CASSRPSGQETQYF
TRBV14	TRBJ1-6	CASSPRGQGNSPLHF
TRBV7-2	TRBJ1-6	CASSLDGHGNSPLHF
TRBV12-3/TRBV12-4	TRBJ1-5	CASRDGANQPQHF
TRBV9	TRBJ2-2	CASSVGGTSANTGELFF
TRBV20-1	TRBJ2-7	CSARAGTASSYEQYF
TRBV12-3/TRBV12-4	TRBJ1-1	CASSKTGYTEAFF
TRBV15	TRBJ1-3	CATSRTGNTIYF
TRBV20-1	TRBJ1-4	CSASRPRGNEKLFF
TRBV7-9	TRBJ1-3	CASSELAGNTIYF
TRBV7-3	TRBJ1-1	CASSLIRGEYTEAFF
TRBV10-3	TRBJ2-7	CAISETDNYYEQYF
TRBV7-9	TRBJ1-4	CASSLDWSGRVGEKLFF
TRBV9	TRBJ1-1	CASSVAGQPIFPVNTEAFF
TRBV9	TRBJ1-5	CASSQDAGGSNQPQHF
TRBV6-5	TRBJ1-2	CASSYTRQDLYGYTF
TRBV2	TRBJ2-7	CASSFSPWNEQYF
TRBV29-1	TRBJ2-6	CSVTDRATAGANVLTF